Listed below are T cell receptor beta chains from one sample, sequenced in a study of cytomegalovirus exposure and HLA in healthy donors. Produced via immunoSEQ multiplex PCR; TCRdb's table is partial and in-frame only. The profile shows 100,000 to 150,000 clones, around 83% of them singletons. The sample taken for sequencing was PBMCs. The source of these receptors is a man in his fifties or sixties in good health and CMV-seronegative. Both conserved end residues are part of each CDR3. The D gene is left open where the match is weak. Clone sizes are given selectively: once, few, many, or a class where the clone is expanded.

TRBD1	TRBV7-9	TRBJ2-7	14	NA	CASSLAGQGGEQYF	TGTGCCAGCAGCTTAGCCGGACAGGGAGGCGAGCAGTACTTC
TRBD2	TRBV7-6	TRBJ2-7	16	NA	CASSPRGLAGGYEQYF	TGTGCCAGCAGCCCCCGAGGACTAGCGGGGGGCTACGAGCAGTACTTC
TRBD2	TRBV4-1	TRBJ2-7	15	NA	CASSLGLGLGYEQYF	TGCGCCAGCAGCCTAGGCTTGGGACTAGGTTACGAGCAGTACTTC
NA	TRBV6-4	TRBJ1-1	14	NA	CASSDSSRGTEAFF	TGTGCCAGCAGTGACTCTTCGAGGGGGACTGAAGCTTTCTTT
NA	TRBV7-9	TRBJ2-7	19	NA	CASSLDFGRGLLTSYEQYF	TGTGCCAGCAGCTTAGACTTCGGCAGGGGCCTACTTACATCCTACGAGCAGTACTTC
NA	TRBV4-1	TRBJ2-1	14	NA	CASRDFSKGDEQFF	TGCGCCAGCAGGGACTTCTCCAAGGGAGATGAGCAGTTCTTC
NA	TRBV10-3	TRBJ1-2	15	NA	CAISGERAGIYGYTF	TGTGCCATCAGTGGTGAGAGGGCTGGTATCTATGGCTACACCTTC
NA	TRBV5-1	TRBJ1-1	18	NA	CASSLASTPTGIKTEAFF	TGCGCCAGCAGCTTGGCCTCCACCCCCACAGGGATTAAGACTGAAGCTTTCTTT
TRBD1	TRBV10-2	TRBJ1-5	15	NA	CASSMGQGDLQPQHF	TGCGCCAGCAGTATGGGACAGGGGGATTTGCAGCCCCAGCATTTT
TRBD1	TRBV5-6	TRBJ1-1	17	once	CASSPGTGTNLNTEAFF	TGTGCCAGCAGCCCGGGGACAGGGACGAATTTGAACACTGAAGCTTTCTTT
TRBD2	TRBV7-2	TRBJ2-1	19	NA	CASSPSTFSGGTYYNEQFF	TGTGCCAGCAGCCCGTCTACCTTCAGCGGGGGGACGTATTACAATGAGCAGTTCTTC
TRBD1	TRBV6-5	TRBJ2-5	15	NA	CASSRRTGGQETQYF	TGTGCCAGCAGCCGCCGGACAGGGGGACAAGAGACCCAGTACTTC
NA	TRBV2	TRBJ1-5	14	NA	CASGTEGRGQPQHF	TGTGCCAGCGGGACTGAAGGACGGGGTCAGCCCCAGCATTTT
TRBD1	TRBV6-6	TRBJ1-5	16	NA	CASSPPGTGAGWPQHF	TGTGCCAGCAGTCCCCCCGGGACAGGCGCAGGATGGCCCCAGCATTTT
NA	TRBV30	TRBJ1-2	14	NA	CAWSVLGGSYGYTF	TGTGCCTGGAGTGTACTGGGGGGGTCCTATGGCTACACCTTC
TRBD2	TRBV9	TRBJ2-7	16	few	CASSQGLAGGLYEQYF	TGTGCCAGCAGTCAGGGACTAGCGGGGGGACTCTACGAGCAGTACTTC
NA	TRBV5-6	TRBJ2-7	15	NA	CASSLGRGNKYEQYF	TGTGCCAGCAGCTTGGGCAGGGGTAATAAGTACGAGCAGTACTTC
NA	TRBV6-5	TRBJ1-2	14	few	CASRRTTGTYGYTF	TGTGCCAGCCGTCGAACCACAGGGACCTATGGCTACACCTTC
NA	TRBV15	TRBJ1-4	14	NA	CATSRGSGREKLFF	TGTGCCACCAGCAGAGGGTCGGGAAGGGAAAAACTGTTTTTT
NA	TRBV4-1	TRBJ2-7	16	few	CASSQGPQSSSYEQYF	TGCGCCAGCAGCCAAGGGCCTCAATCCAGCTCCTACGAGCAGTACTTC
TRBD2	TRBV5-1	TRBJ2-5	16	NA	CASSFSGTSSGETQYF	TGCGCCAGCAGCTTCTCCGGGACTAGCTCGGGAGAGACCCAGTACTTC
NA	TRBV29-1	TRBJ2-5	13	NA	CSVAKGGGETQYF	TGCAGCGTTGCCAAAGGGGGGGGAGAGACCCAGTACTTC
TRBD1	TRBV4-2	TRBJ1-5	19	NA	CASSQSTIGGGQRYQPQHF	TGTGCCAGCAGCCAATCGACCATCGGGGGGGGACAGAGATATCAGCCCCAGCATTTT
TRBD2	TRBV5-1	TRBJ2-1	16	NA	CASSTGLAGGNNEQFF	TGCGCCAGCAGCACGGGGCTAGCGGGGGGGAACAATGAGCAGTTCTTC
NA	TRBV9	TRBJ1-6	14	NA	CASSPTGTLLPLHF	TGTGCCAGCAGCCCCACAGGGACCCTGTTACCCCTCCACTTT
NA	TRBV10-3	TRBJ1-1	13	few	CAITRARDSEAFF	TGTGCCATCACCCGGGCCAGGGACTCTGAAGCTTTCTTT